The clone carrying this TCR beta chain showed up just a few times. V was clipped by 10 bases and J by 9 bases; unmatched bases: 9. The length of the CDR3 is 14 residues. Per the germline V gene, CDR1 is KGHDR and CDR2 is SFDVKD. Authors of the study amplified TCR beta CDR3 regions from RNA transcripts. HTBI primers drove first-round RT-PCR of the TCR CDR3. TCRdb called the multiplex PCR reads again in MiXCR, with one record for every CDR3 protein. The sample carries a few hundred thousand distinct CDR3 sequences, about 12% recorded once. Uncontrolled infection, other autoimmune disease, pregnancy or lactation led to exclusion. The sample belongs to a study of T cells in Graves' hyperthyroidism and ophthalmopathy.

The sequencing sample was made of blood. The TCR comes from a young woman with Graves' hyperthyroidism. The chain employs TRBV24-1 and TRBJ1-6, with 9 positions matching TRBD1. In nucleotides, the CDR3 is TGTGCCACAGGGGGACAGGGTAATAGTTCACCCCTCCACTTT. It encodes CATGGQGNSSPLHF.